This T cell receptor beta chain was sequenced in a study of blood T cells in healthy people across ages (dated by TCRdb to the mid-2010s). Background for the entire study: In model experiments, template switching captured roughly one uniquely barcoded TCR beta cDNA molecule for every two T cells. Using deep sequencing normalized with unique cDNA molecular identifiers, the study measured how TCR beta repertoire diversity changes with age. Four age groups were formed from the donors: young (average 16 years), middle-aged (more than 35), aged (around 68) and long-lived (roughly 81). To avoid experimental bias, donors of different ages were randomly spread across the sequencing lanes. Using the same blood draw, the study looked at two additional independent replicas of 1 million unique cDNA reads for two donors, one aged 18 to 30 and the other aged 80 or older.

Paper-wide results and their limitations: Observed TCR beta diversity per million T cells fell roughly linearly with age, and a significant reduction was already apparent by age roughly 40. A strong correlation was found between observed TCR beta diversity and the percentage of naive T cells measured by flow cytometry. Because donor CMV infection status was unknown, age-related changes in expanded clonotypes were potentially confounded. Estimates of total diversity based on one million sequenced T cells were considered lower bounds and underestimates. Since profiling was done on bulk unsorted PBMCs, naive and antigen-experienced compartments could not be conclusively compared. Compared with the aged group, the long-lived group had more naive CD4+ T cells, fewer expanded clones and increased TCR diversity, a pattern suggesting age selection.

Systemically healthy Caucasian individuals from Russia, some 36 in total and aged about 6 to 90 years, were included as donors. Each donor gave around 9 milliliters of peripheral blood, collected into EDTA-treated Vacutainer tubes. Ficoll-Paque density-gradient centrifugation was used to isolate PBMCs, with at least 7 million per sample. Total RNA was extracted from PBMCs with Trizol reagent, with at least 6 micrograms obtained per sample. For every donor, an aliquot of PBMCs went through flow cytometry to measure the percentages of naive CD45RAhigh/CD27high T cells. V drops 2 bases and J drops 11 bases, leaving 9 bases in between. There are 11 amino acids in the CDR3, from cysteine to phenylalanine inclusive. The sequence is cut down to CDR3 DNA, 33 bases in frame from base 1. This clonotype was seen more than once but under ten times. No cognate antigen has been identified for it. Base quality data are lacking; no much larger clone is found one base away.

The library was obtained by 5' RACE. TCRdb names Illumina HiSeq 2500 as the instrument used. A second PCR of roughly 7 to 11 cycles was performed with a sample-barcoded 5' primer and a J-beta primer mix. A template-switch 5' adaptor carrying 12 random nucleotides introduced a unique molecular identifier onto each TCR beta cDNA molecule. Each sample yielded at least 2.5 million CDR3-containing paired-end reads. First-strand cDNA was synthesized from all RNA with the Mint cDNA synthesis kit, primed by a TRBC-specific oligonucleotide. Following uracil-DNA glycosylase treatment, all cDNA underwent a first 18-cycle PCR with the universal primers M1SS and BC2_uni_R. The published analysis was carried out like this. Each sample was normalized by randomly selecting 1 million high-quality reads, each carrying a distinct molecular identifier. Reads with shared molecular identifiers were discarded instead of being binned into consensus sequences. MiTCR, set to a Q25 quality threshold and the strictest error-elimination algorithm, was used for CDR3 identification, clonotype clustering and error correction. A nonparametric unseen species model using Euler transformation provided a lower-bound estimate of total TCR beta diversity. Clones were called with MiXCR by TCRdb after fastp trimmed the public reads at Q25, and only in-frame beta chains were retained. Every distinct CDR3 protein forms one entry, paired with its most common genes and DNA. TCRdb assigned the V and J calls; the authors' analysis was not used. Recorded for this sample are about 800,000 distinct CDR3 sequences; roughly 64% of them occurred a single time. The top ten hold over 20% of the sample.

Material for sequencing was blood. The receptor was derived from a man aged 30-40 years in good health. The rearranged segments are TRBV12-3 or TRBV12-4 and TRBJ2-5, with the D segment identity uncertain. The CDR3 in this case is CASSLLDEQYF. The base sequence is TGTGCCAGCAGTTTACTCGATGAGCAGTACTTC.